This note documents a single T cell receptor beta chain sequence. Its target is not known. The length of the CDR3 is 13 residues. V lost 3 bases to trimming and J lost 3 bases; unmatched junction nucleotides: 2. Germline-derived CDR1 and CDR2 are LGHDT and YNNKEL (reference sequence). The data belong to a study of response to subunit inactivated influenza vaccine. Findings and caveats of the study: The authors put forward the suggestion that each seasonal influenza vaccination may bring in only a limited number of new T cells.

Using its own MiXCR run on the RT-PCR reads, TCRdb lists one record per CDR3 protein. The sample contains approximately 680,000 distinct CDR3 sequences, approximately 14% of which appear only once. J is TRBJ2-7 and V is TRBV3-1, with 7 bases identical to TRBD2. The clonotype comes from a man aged 50-60 years who received an inactivated influenza vaccine. The material was PBMCs from blood, obtained about 11 days after vaccination. The CDR3 nucleotides read TGTGCCAGCAGCCACGGGACTAACTACGAGCAGTACTTC. Its protein is CASSHGTNYEQYF.